This record covers a single TCR beta chain. Its antigen is still unknown. The data were taken from a study of cytomegalovirus exposure and HLA in healthy donors. General study results and limits: Associated with cytomegalovirus, according to the listing, were 150 to 200 TCR beta chains. Several top significant clusters appeared, in a later analysis, to be linked to common viral pathogens.

Germline CDR1 reads SGHRS; CDR2 reads YFSETQ. CDR3 length equals 11 residues. V lost 5 bases to trimming and J lost 5 bases, with 8 bases between them. The PCR used 60 Vbeta and 13 Jbeta primers. Measured with immunoSEQ multiplex PCR; TCRdb has only the in-frame clones, and not every one. The sample has 40,000 or so clones, roughly 76% seen once. This rearrangement joins TRBV5-1 to TRBJ2-7; possibly TRBD1 for D (5 bases). The clonotype was recovered from a woman in her 30s in good health and CMV-seropositive. The sample was PBMCs. As DNA, the CDR3 is TGCGCCAGCAGGTTGACAGACGAGCAGTACTTC. It is translated as CASRLTDEQYF. Combining the CDR3 with reference TRBV5-1 and TRBJ2-7 gives the whole variable domain KAGVTQTPRYLIKTRGQQVTLSCSPISGHRSVSWYQQTPGQGLQFLFEYFSETQRNKGNFPGRFSGRQFSNSRSEMNVSTLELGDSALYLCASRLTDEQYFGPGTRLTVT.